This TCR beta chain was recovered during a study of blood T cell repertoires in COVID-19. Study information: From T cells, B-cell-depleted T cells, or PBMCs came the material, which was cDNA or gDNA.

Here immunoSEQ multiplex PCR was the method, and the copy in TCRdb shows in-frame clones only, minus some. The sample lists under 100,000 clones; roughly nine tenths were seen once. Germline V gene sequence: CDR1 MNHEY, CDR2 SMNVEV (reference sequence). This CDR3 is built from 16 residues. The V end lost 9 bases, the J end lost 1 base, and 16 bases lay between the germline ends. The chain has TRBV27 and TRBJ2-6; D call uncertain. The sequenced sample consisted of peripheral blood. The TCR was taken from a young man with acute or convalescent COVID-19. CDR3 sequence (DNA): TGTGCCAGTAGGATAGCCGGCCCTTCTGGGGCCAACGTCCTGACTTTC. It yields the protein CASRIAGPSGANVLTF.